The sequence of this T cell receptor beta chain was determined in a study of blood T cell repertoires in COVID-19. Study as a whole: Collection of acute and convalescent COVID-19 samples took place in the United States, Italy and Spain. T cells, B-cell-depleted T cells, or PBMCs supplied cDNA or gDNA.

Germline CDR1 and CDR2: SGHTA and FQGNSA. Between the trimmed V and J ends, which lost 5 bases and 2 bases, there was a span of 13 bases. This CDR3 has 15 residues. Per the original data handling: Amplification from reference gene primers served as the basis for estimated nucleated cell counts. Assay: immunoSEQ multiplex PCR; the TCRdb copy retains only in-frame clones and omits some. V and J calls and clone size follow that table, whereas D and trimming were derived from the DNA. The repertoire holds under 150,000 clones, with 60% to 80% as singletons. This receptor was taken from a woman between 45 and 60 years old with active or convalescent COVID-19. This chain uses TRBV7-2 with TRBJ2-1; tentative D call: TRBD1 (5 bases). Sequences were obtained from peripheral blood. Written as DNA, the CDR3 is TGTGCCAGCAGCGCAGGACACCAGGCCTACAATGAGCAGTTCTTC. It codes for CASSAGHQAYNEQFF.